Reported below is one TCR beta chain. Its antigen specificity is not known. Qualities for individual bases were not recorded, and no much larger clone is one base off. The sample belongs to a study of identical twins (dated by TCRdb to 2016 to 2018). In terms of the full investigation: TCR alpha and beta repertoires from monozygotic twins, unrelated adults of various ages and cord blood were deep-sequenced to test whether fetal clonotypes persist. To rule out contamination, replicate twin experiments were performed at different times with different library preparation protocols.

Broad study findings and their caveats: Zero-insertion analyses could be partly confounded by invariant T cells such as MAIT and iNKT, although diverse VJ usage argued against such confounding for most clonotypes. Compared with coincidental sharing between unrelated individuals, out-of-frame TCR alpha sequences shared between twins showed an excess of sequences with low generation probability. A weaker excess of twin sharing was found in beta out-of-frame sequences because the signal-to-noise ratio was lowered by fewer shared sequences. Because the same donors could not be followed over many years, the conclusions relied on cross-sectional statistical analysis. In monozygotic twins, out-of-frame TCR alpha sharing was systematically underestimated by recombination models, although the models agreed with sharing between unrelated individuals. Abundant cord blood beta clonotypes had fewer insertions, young adult naive repertoires showed a similar but weaker trend, and memory repertoires showed no such trend.

Taken from cysteine to phenylalanine, the CDR3 has 14 residues. Only the CDR3 part of the read is kept: 42 bases, read in frame from the first base. Trimming takes 5 bases off V and 6 bases off J; junction bases not matched to a gene: 10. Taken from the germline V gene, the CDR1 and CDR2 loops are MNHNS and SASEGT. The library was produced with 5' RACE. For sequencing, an Illumina HiSeq 2000 was employed. Template switching introduced a universal primer binding site; the final cDNA contained a unique molecular identifier, enabling accurate counting of TCR cDNA molecules. First-strand cDNA for TCR alpha and beta chains was synthesized from specific primers in the conserved constant-segment region. To control for contamination, each cDNA library was double barcoded with a SMART-Mk sample barcode plus Illumina barcodes. TruSeq adapter sequences along with Illumina sample barcodes were introduced in two successive PCR steps. The TCR alpha and beta cDNA libraries were sequenced on the Illumina HiSeq platform using custom primers. On the study's bioinformatics: MiGEC processed the raw reads to extract unique molecular identifiers, while MiXCR was used to determine the CDR3 positions. For each individual, recombination models were inferred using an EM algorithm with the repgenHMM and IGoR tools. Shared clonotype analysis was performed with the tcR package in R, normalizing sharing by the product of cloneset sizes. Out-of-frame nonproductive sequences were analyzed to study raw recombination free of thymic and clonal selection effects. TCRdb took the public reads, trimmed them with fastp at Q25, ran MiXCR for clone calling and kept in-frame beta chains. Entries are consolidated by CDR3 protein sequence, retaining the most common genes and DNA. The V and J calls reflect TCRdb's pipeline rather than the authors' work. The sample table holds approximately 550,000 distinct CDR3 sequences, of which approximately 20% were seen once. The ten largest clones capture 0.45% to 0.5% of the sample.

All donors were healthy Caucasians. The twin cohort consisted of three pairs of female monozygotic twins, all aged roughly 18 to 29 years. Positive isolation kits from Invitrogen were used to isolate the CD4+ and CD8+ T cell populations. These data were likewise used in another study, on yellow fever vaccine responses in identical twins. The other study reports the following: The authors reported that the T cell response to vaccination in identical twins appeared partly convergent and partly personalized. In the study, vaccine-responding T cell clones were precisely tracked in identical twins.

The sequenced sample was CD4+ T cells sorted from blood. The TCR comes from a woman aged 18-35 years in good health. The sequence links TRBV6-1 to TRBJ2-7; TRBD2 agrees with 7 junctional bases. The CDR3 reads CASSKGAGVSEQYF. The sequence in DNA is TGTGCCAGCAGTAAGGGTGCGGGAGTATCCGAGCAGTACTTC.